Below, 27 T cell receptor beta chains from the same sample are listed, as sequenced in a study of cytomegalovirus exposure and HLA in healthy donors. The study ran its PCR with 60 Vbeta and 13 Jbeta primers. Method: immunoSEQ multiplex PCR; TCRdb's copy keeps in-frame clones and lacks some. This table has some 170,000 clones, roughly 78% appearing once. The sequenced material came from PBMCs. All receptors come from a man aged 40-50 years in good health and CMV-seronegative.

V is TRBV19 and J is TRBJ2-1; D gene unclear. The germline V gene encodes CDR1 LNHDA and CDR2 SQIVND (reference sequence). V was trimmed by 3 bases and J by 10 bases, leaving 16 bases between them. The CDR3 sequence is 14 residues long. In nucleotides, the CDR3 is TGTGCCAGTAGTATTGGTGAGCCACCCCCGGAGCAGTTCTTC. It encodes CASSIGEPPPEQFF.

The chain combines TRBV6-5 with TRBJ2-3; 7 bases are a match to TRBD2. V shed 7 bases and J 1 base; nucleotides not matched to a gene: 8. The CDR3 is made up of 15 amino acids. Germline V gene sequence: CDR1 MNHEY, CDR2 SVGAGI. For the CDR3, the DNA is TGTGCCAGCATGGGGGGGACGCTCGGCACAGATACGCAGTATTTT. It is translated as CASMGGTLGTDTQYF.

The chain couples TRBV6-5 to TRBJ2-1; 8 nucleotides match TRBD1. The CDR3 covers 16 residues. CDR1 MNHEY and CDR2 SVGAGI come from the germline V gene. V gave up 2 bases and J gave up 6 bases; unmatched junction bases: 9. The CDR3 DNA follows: TGTGCCAGCAGTTACGGCTACAGGGGGAGCGGCAATGAGCAGTTCTTC. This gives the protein CASSYGYRGSGNEQFF.

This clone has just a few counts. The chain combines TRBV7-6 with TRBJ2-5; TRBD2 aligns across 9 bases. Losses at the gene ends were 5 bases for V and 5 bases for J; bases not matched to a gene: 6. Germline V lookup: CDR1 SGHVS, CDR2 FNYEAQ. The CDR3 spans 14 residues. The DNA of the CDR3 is TGTGCCAGCAGCCCCTCCGGACTAGCGGAGACCCAGTACTTC. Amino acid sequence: CASSPSGLAETQYF.

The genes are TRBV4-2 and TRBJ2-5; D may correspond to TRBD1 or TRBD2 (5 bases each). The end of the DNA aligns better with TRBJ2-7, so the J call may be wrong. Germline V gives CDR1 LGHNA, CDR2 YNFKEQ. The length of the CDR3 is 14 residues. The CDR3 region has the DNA TGTGCCAGCAGCCAGAAGGGGACGGACTACGAGCAGTACTTC. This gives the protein CASSQKGTDYEQYF.

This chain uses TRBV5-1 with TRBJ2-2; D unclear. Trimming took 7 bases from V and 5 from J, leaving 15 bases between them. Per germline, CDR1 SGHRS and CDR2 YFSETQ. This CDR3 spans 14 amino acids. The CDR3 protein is CASGPLIRTGELFF. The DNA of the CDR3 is TGCGCCAGCGGGCCCCTAATTAGGACCGGGGAGCTGTTTTTT.

CDR3 nucleotides: TGTGCCGCCGGGCGGGAGAACACAGATACGCAGTATTTT. Protein sequence: CAAGRENTDTQYF. The chain links TRBV28 to TRBJ2-3, with 7 bases matching TRBD2. From germline, CDR1 is MDHEN and CDR2 SYDVKM. Trimming cost V 11 bases and J 2 bases; bases outside gene matches: 7. CDR3 length: 13 amino acids.

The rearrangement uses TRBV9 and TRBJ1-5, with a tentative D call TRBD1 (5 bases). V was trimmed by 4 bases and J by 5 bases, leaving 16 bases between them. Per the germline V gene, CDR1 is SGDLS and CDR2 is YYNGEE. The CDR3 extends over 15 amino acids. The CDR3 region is CASSPAGTRDQPQHF. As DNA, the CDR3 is TGTGCCAGCAGCCCCGCCGGGACTCGAGATCAGCCCCAGCATTTT.

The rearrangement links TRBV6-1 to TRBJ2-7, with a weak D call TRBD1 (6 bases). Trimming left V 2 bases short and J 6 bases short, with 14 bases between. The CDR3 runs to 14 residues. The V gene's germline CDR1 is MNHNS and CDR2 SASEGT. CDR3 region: CASSESNRAREQYF. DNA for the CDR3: TGTGCCAGCAGTGAATCTAACAGGGCCCGCGAGCAGTACTTC.

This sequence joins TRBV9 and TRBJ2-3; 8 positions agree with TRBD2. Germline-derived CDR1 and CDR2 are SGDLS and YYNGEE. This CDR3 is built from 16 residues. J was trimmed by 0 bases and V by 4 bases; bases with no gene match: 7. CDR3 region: CASSPRLARSTDTQYF. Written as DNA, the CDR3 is TGTGCCAGCAGCCCGCGACTAGCGAGAAGCACAGATACGCAGTATTTT.

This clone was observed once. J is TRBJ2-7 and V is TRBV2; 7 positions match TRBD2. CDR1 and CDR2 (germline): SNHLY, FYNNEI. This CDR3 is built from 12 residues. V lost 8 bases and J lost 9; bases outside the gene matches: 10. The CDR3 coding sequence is TGTGCCAGCCTCAAGCGGGACTTCAGGCAGTACTTC. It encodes CASLKRDFRQYF.

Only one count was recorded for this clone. CDR3 sequence (DNA): TGTGCCAGCAGTCAAGGACTAGTAAGTTCCTACAATGAGCAGTTCTTC. It is translated as CASSQGLVSSYNEQFF. V and J are TRBV28 and TRBJ2-1; 7 bases map to TRBD2. Germline values: CDR1 MDHEN, CDR2 SYDVKM. The trim removed 5 bases at V and 1 base at J, leaving 8 bases unmatched. This CDR3 comprises 16 residues.

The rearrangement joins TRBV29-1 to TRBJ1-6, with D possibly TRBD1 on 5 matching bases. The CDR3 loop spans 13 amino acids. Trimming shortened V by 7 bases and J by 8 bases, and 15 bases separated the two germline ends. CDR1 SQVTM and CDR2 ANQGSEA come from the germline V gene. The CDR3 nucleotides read TGCAGCGGAATAGGGGCCCACGATTCACCCCTCCACTTT. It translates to CSGIGAHDSPLHF.

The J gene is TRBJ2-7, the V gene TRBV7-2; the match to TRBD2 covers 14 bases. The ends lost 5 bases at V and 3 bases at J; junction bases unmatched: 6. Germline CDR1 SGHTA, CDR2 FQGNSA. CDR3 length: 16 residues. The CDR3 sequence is CASSATGLAGGYEQYF. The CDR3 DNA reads TGTGCCAGCAGCGCGACTGGACTAGCGGGAGGCTACGAGCAGTACTTC.

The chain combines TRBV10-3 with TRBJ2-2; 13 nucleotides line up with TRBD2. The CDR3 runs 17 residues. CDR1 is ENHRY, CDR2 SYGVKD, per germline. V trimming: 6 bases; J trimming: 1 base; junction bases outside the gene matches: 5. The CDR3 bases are TGTGCCATCAGGGAAGGACTAGCGGGAGTGAACACCGGGGAGCTGTTTTTT. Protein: CAIREGLAGVNTGELFF.

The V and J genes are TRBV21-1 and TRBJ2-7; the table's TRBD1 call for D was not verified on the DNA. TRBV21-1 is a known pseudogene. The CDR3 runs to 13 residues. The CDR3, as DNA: TGTGCCAGCAGCAAGGGCAAGTACCACGAGCAGTACTTC. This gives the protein CASSKGKYHEQYF.

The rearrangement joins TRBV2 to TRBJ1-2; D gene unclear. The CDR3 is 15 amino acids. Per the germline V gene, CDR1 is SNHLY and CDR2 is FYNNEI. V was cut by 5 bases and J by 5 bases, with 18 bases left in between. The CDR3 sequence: CASSKGGIGLYGYTF. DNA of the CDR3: TGTGCCAGCAGTAAGGGTGGGATAGGACTTTATGGCTACACCTTC.

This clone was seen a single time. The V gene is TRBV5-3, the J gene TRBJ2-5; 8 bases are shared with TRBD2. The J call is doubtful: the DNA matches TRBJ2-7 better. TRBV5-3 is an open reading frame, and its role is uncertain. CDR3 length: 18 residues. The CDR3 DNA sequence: TGTGCCAGAAGCTTGGCCGAGGGTGATAGCGGGGAGACCTACGAGCAGTACTTC. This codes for CARSLAEGDSGETYEQYF.

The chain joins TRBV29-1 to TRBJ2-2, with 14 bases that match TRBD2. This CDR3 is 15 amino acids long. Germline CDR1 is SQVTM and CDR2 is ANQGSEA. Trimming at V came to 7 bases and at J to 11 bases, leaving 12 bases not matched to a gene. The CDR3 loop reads CSGIAGTSGRLELFF. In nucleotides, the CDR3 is TGCAGCGGAATAGCCGGGACTAGCGGGAGATTAGAGCTGTTTTTT.

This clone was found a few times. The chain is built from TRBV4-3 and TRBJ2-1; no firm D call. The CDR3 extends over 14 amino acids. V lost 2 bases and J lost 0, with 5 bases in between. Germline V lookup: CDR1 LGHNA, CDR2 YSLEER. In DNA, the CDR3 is TGCGCCAGCAGCCAACAGTCCTCCTACAATGAGCAGTTCTTC. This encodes CASSQQSSYNEQFF.

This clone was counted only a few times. The CDR3 here is CASSLGMVAGGRETQYF. In DNA, the CDR3 is TGCGCCAGCAGCTTGGGAATGGTAGCGGGAGGGCGAGAGACCCAGTACTTC. The rearrangement joins TRBV5-1 to TRBJ2-5, with TRBD2 identical over 11 bases. The CDR3 extends over 17 amino acids. Germline lookup yields CDR1 SGHRS and CDR2 YFSETQ. The ends lost 0 bases at V and 4 bases at J; junction bases unmatched: 8.

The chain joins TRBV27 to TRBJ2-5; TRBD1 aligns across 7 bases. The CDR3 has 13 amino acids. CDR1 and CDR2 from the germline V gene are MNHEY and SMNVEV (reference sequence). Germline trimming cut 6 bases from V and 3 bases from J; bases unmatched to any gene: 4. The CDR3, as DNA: TGTGCCAGCAGCGGGACAGCAGAAGAGACCCAGTACTTC. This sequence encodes CASSGTAEETQYF.

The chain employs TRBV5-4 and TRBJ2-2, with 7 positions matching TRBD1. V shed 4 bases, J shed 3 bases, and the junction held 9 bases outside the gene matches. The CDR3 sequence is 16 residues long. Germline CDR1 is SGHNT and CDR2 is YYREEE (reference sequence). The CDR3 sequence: CASSKFAGTDTGELFF. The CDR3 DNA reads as TGTGCCAGCAGCAAGTTTGCCGGGACAGACACCGGGGAGCTGTTTTTT.

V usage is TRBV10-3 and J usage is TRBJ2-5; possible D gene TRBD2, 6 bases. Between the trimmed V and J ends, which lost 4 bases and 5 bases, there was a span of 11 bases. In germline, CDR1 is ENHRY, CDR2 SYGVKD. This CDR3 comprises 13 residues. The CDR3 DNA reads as TGTGCCATCAGTGTGGGAGGTGAGGAGACCCAGTACTTC. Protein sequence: CAISVGGEETQYF.

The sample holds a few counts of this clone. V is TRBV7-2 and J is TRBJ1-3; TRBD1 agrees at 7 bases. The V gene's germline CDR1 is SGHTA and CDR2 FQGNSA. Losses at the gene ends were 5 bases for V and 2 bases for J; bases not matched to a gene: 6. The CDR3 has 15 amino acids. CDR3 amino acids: CASSLKGAAGNTIYF. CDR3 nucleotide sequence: TGTGCCAGCAGCCTTAAGGGGGCGGCTGGAAACACCATATATTTT.

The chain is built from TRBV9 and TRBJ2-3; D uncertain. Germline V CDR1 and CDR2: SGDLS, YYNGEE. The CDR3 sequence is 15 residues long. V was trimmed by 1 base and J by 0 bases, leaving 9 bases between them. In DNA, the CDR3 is TGTGCCAGCAGCGTACGCGCCACTAGCACAGATACGCAGTATTTT. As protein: CASSVRATSTDTQYF.

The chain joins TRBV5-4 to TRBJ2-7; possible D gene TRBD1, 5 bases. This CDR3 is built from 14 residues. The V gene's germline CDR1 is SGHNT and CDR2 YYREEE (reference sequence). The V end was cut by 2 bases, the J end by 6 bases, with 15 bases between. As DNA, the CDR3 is TGTGCCAGCAGCTTACGATGGCAGGGTGGCGAGCAGTACTTC. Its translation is CASSLRWQGGEQYF. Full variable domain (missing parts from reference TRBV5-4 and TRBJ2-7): ETGVTQSPTHLIKTRGQQVTLRCSSQSGHNTVSWYQQALGQGPQFIFQYYREEENGRGNFPPRFSGLQFPNYSSELNVNALELDDSALYLCASSLRWQGGEQYFGPGTRLTVT.